This T cell receptor (beta chain) originates from a study of type 1 and type 2 diabetes patients. Overall study context: Participants included type 1 and type 2 diabetes patients plus nondiabetic controls. A total of around 18,000,000 paired-end reads came from the whole study.

Genomic DNA was the PCR template. Amplification of the beta chain CDR3 used 30 forward and 13 reverse multiplex primers. TCRdb redid the calling of the multiplex PCR reads with MiXCR, one entry per CDR3 protein. The sample lists some 250,000 distinct CDR3 sequences; 47% were seen once. No donor had another autoimmune disease or recent infection within four weeks. For this clonotype: Its antigen remains unidentified.

Trimming took 5 bases from V and 2 from J, leaving 16 bases between them. This CDR3 comprises 16 residues. Germline V CDR1 and CDR2: LNHDA, SQIVND (reference sequence). Whole-study results and caveats: A median of one highly-expanded CD4+ clone, covering under 5% of reads, occurred in type 2 diabetes.

This chain joins TRBV19 and TRBJ1-5; weak D call: TRBD1 (5 bases). The clonotype was recovered from a man between 18 and 29 years old with type 2 diabetes. The sample taken for sequencing was peripheral blood mononuclear cells (PBMCs). The DNA of the CDR3 is TGTGCCAGTAGTGGGCAGGGTAATTTGGGCAATCAGCCCCAGCATTTT. Translated, it gives CASSGQGNLGNQPQHF. The full variable domain, with the rest looked up from reference TRBV19 and TRBJ1-5, is DGGITQSPKYLFRKEGQNVTLSCEQNLNHDAMYWYRQDPGQGLRLIYYSQIVNDFQKGDIAEGYSVSREKKESFPLTVTSAQKNPTAFYLCASSGQGNLGNQPQHFGDGTRLSIL.